This TCR beta chain was captured in a study of CXCR3-negative and CXCR3-positive naive CD8 T cells. Study overall: About 135 million TRB reads in total, about 1.5 +/- 0.3 million per library.

Notes on this clonotype: Its antigen is not identified.

Study-wide results and limits: More hydrophobic TRB CDR3s occurred in CXCR3-positive than in CXCR3-negative naive cells. TCR interaction strength was inferred from TRB CDR3 physicochemistry, as CD5 matched across naive subsets.

The CDR3 is 15 amino acids. Germline V gene data show CDR1 as DFQATT and CDR2 as SNEGSKA (reference sequence). TRB cDNA libraries were made by UMI-labeled 5' RACE. TCRdb re-analyzed the 5' RACE reads; it lists each CDR3 protein once, without DNA. The sample has fewer than 90,000 distinct CDR3 sequences, and its top ten clones hold about 0.62%. Naive cells were sorted as CD45RO-, CCR7+, CD27+ and CD95-. The sequence came from a human donor in good health. Some clones in this sample may be carry-over from other donors' samples. The chain uses TRBV20-1 and TRBJ2-1; TCRdb's D call of TRBD2 is untestable without DNA. The specimen was naive CXCR3+ CD8+ T cells from blood. Subset noted: CD45RO-CCR7+CD27+CD95- naive CD8+ T cells expressing CXCR3 (TNR3+). CDR3 loop: CSASSRREGPNEQFF.